This T cell receptor beta chain was recovered during a study of shared clonotypes between healthy human individuals (dated by TCRdb to about 2020). Turning to the overall study: The cohort included three men and a couple of women between 18 and 49 years of age. For each donor, CD4 naive and CD4 memory were each run on three plates, CD8 naive on two plates, and CD8 memory on one plate. Blood TCR repertoires of four to six healthy adults were deeply sequenced to estimate repertoire size and the extent of clonotype sharing between individuals. Different laboratories and diverse techniques were used to prepare libraries and sequence TCR repertoires, to increase sequencing depth and limit assay-specific biases. Between about 0.8 and 9 billion PBMCs per donor were obtained by leukapheresis. The full study reports these points: Compared with non-shared clonotypes, the clonotypes found in all four sorted-subset donors had higher generation probabilities. Rarefaction of sorted-subset datasets indicated incomplete sequencing despite the large sequencing depth. Because the study included only a small number of donors, the genetic and exposure-history diversity represented was limited. Based on pairwise subsampling, the degree of clonotype sharing among donors was expected to be affected by sequencing depth. Sampling was restricted to blood, and TCR repertoires in tissue are likely to differ from TCR repertoires in blood. Roughly 5.2% of naive CD4, roughly 3.6% of naive CD8, 2.3% of memory CD4, and 0.4% of memory CD8 clonotypes were shared across a few donors. Naive subsets generally had larger estimated clonotype richness than memory subsets.

CD8 naive samples consisted of CD45RO-negative cells that were positively selected for CCR7, yielding a CD45RA+CCR7+ population without TemRA cells. Healthy HIV-negative adults with no recently reported acute infections or vaccinations were included as donors. Only Caucasian adults living in Nashville, Tennessee, USA were represented among the donors. After blood collection by leukapheresis, PBMCs were isolated using Ficoll-Histopaque density gradient centrifugation and then cryopreserved in the vapor phase of liquid nitrogen. Analytical flow cytometry was used to check the purity and quantity of each magnetically sorted T cell population. Genomic DNA was isolated from every sorted fraction and measured by UV absorbance on a Nanodrop 2000c. The germline V gene (reference sequence) provides CDR1 GTSNPN and CDR2 SVGIG. The CDR3 runs 14 residues from the cysteine to the phenylalanine. Just CDR3 DNA is preserved here, 42 bases in frame from base 1. Relative to germline, V is missing 0 bases and J is missing 2 bases, with 4 bases of the junction outside any gene match.

TCR CDR3 regions were amplified from genomic DNA by multiplex PCR using the deep immunoSEQ assay. For each cell subset, the extracted genomic DNA was distributed evenly across all wells of several immunoSEQ 96-well plates, and each plate served as one replicate. For sorted subsets, about 200 ng genomic DNA, equal to about 30,000 T cell genomes, was loaded into each replicate PCR. The purified libraries were quantified using a Qubit 3.0 fluorometer, sized with a Bioanalyzer 2100, and then quantified again using the KAPA Library Quantification kit. Every immunoSEQ 96-well plate was sequenced on a dedicated single-read 150-cycle Illumina NextSeq 550 flow cell. For the original study's pipeline: The immunoSEQ output contained only junctional sequences without quality scores, so filtering could not match that applied to full-length reads. To assign V/J genes and CDR3, sequences were annotated against IMGT germline references using PyIR, a Python wrapper for IgBLAST v1.9. Reads were removed for weak V/J assignments (E-value above 1e-6), missing CDR3, stop codons, out-of-frame junctions, or ambiguous translated residues. V3J clonotypes were defined as sequences sharing an identical inferred V gene, J gene, and CDR3 amino acid sequence. The percentage overlap between two repertoires was calculated by dividing the number of shared unique clonotypes by the size of the smaller repertoire. Repertoire richness was assessed with RTK rarefaction, the Chao1 estimator, and Recon v2.1 estimates of unobserved clonotypes. For all TCRbeta clonotypes obtained by the gDNA method from a few donors, generation probabilities were computed with OLGA. The table comes from immuneACCESS by way of TCRdb, which keeps in-frame sequences with V and J called. Part of the clones is missing from these tables; in studies checked, under half for an unresolved V gene and the rest for unknown reasons. The V and J calls and clone size were taken over from that table, and D and trimming were inferred from the DNA. The sample table contains some 1,900,000 clones; only one count was recorded for less than 95% of them. Around 1.2% of the sample goes to the ten largest clones.

This clone has a single count. It lacks a known antigen. No quality values exist for individual bases; no much larger clone is one base distant. Recombination joined TRBV30 with TRBJ2-7, with 7 central nucleotides matching TRBD2. The receptor comes from a man aged 18 to 29 in good health. What was sequenced was naive CD8+ T cells sorted from blood. The cell subset or site label for this specimen denotes: CD45RA+CCR7+. CDR3 loop: CAWSVGSGAYEQYF. The nucleotide sequence is given as TGTGCCTGGAGTGTGGGCAGCGGGGCCTACGAGCAGTACTTC.